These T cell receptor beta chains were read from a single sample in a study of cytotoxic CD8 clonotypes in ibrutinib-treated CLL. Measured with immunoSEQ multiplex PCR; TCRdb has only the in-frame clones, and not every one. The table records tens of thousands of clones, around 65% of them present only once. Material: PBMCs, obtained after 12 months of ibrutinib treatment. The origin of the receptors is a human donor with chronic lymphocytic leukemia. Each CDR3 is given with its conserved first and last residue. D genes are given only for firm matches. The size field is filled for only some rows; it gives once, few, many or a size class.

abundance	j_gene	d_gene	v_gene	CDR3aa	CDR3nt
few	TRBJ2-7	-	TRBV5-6	CASSLYSRANEQYF	TGTGCCAGCAGCTTGTACAGCAGGGCTAACGAGCAGTACTTC
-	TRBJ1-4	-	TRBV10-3	CAISDWGSSEKLFF	TGTGCCATCAGTGATTGGGGGTCTAGTGAAAAACTGTTTTTT
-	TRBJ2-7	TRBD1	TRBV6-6	CASSYSVGQGYEQYF	TGTGCCAGCAGTTACTCGGTGGGACAGGGCTACGAGCAGTACTTC
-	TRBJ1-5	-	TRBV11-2	CASRGQNNQPQHF	TGTGCCAGCAGAGGGCAGAACAATCAGCCCCAGCATTTT
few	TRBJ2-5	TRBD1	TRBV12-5	CASGLAGDSLYF	TGTGCTAGTGGCTTAGCCGGGGACAGTCTCTACTTC
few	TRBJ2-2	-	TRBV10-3	CAISESLSGELFF	TGTGCCATCAGTGAGTCGTTAAGTGGGGAGCTGTTTTTT
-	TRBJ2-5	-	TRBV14	CASSQDGTGRQETQYF	TGTGCCAGCAGCCAAGATGGCACAGGTCGACAAGAGACCCAGTACTTC
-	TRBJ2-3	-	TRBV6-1	CASSETRSQNTDTQYF	TGTGCCAGCAGTGAAACCCGGAGCCAAAACACAGATACGCAGTATTTT
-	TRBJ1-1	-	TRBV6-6	CASIAMRMNTEAFF	TGTGCCAGCATTGCTATGCGGATGAACACTGAAGCTTTCTTT
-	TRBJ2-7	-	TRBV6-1	CASSEGSTYEQYF	TGTGCCAGCAGTGAGGGCAGCACCTACGAGCAGTACTTC
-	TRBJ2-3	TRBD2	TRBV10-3	CAISGTSGGRTDTQYF	TGTGCCATCAGTGGTACTAGCGGGGGCCGCACAGATACGCAGTATTTT
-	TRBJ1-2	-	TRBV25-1	CASSDPTSWDFYGYTF	TGTGCCAGCAGTGATCCGACAAGCTGGGATTTCTATGGCTACACCTTC
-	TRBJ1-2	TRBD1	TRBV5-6	CASSATGTGNLLLYGYTF	TGTGCCAGCAGCGCGACCGGGACAGGAAACCTCCTCCTATATGGCTACACCTTC
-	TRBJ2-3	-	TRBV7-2	CASSFRRGLTDTQYF	TGTGCCAGCAGCTTTAGGAGGGGCCTAACAGATACGCAGTATTTT
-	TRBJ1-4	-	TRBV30	CAWSPRLEKLFF	TGTGCCTGGAGCCCCCGACTTGAAAAACTGTTTTTT
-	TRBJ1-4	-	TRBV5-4	CASSLGNREYANEKLFF	TGTGCCAGCAGCTTGGGAAACAGGGAGTACGCTAATGAAAAACTGTTTTTT
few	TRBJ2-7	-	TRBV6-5	CASRRTGSAYEQYF	TGTGCCAGCAGACGTACAGGTTCGGCCTACGAGCAGTACTTC
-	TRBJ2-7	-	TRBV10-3	CAISESDFLSYEQYF	TGTGCCATCAGTGAGTCGGACTTCTTATCCTACGAGCAGTACTTC
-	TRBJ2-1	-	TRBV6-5	CASSTRLDNEQFF	TGTGCCAGCAGCACCAGGCTGGACAATGAGCAGTTCTTC
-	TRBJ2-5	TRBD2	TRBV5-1	CASSLARGGALETQYF	TGCGCCAGCAGCTTGGCTCGCGGGGGGGCCTTGGAGACCCAGTACTTC
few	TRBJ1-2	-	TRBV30	CAWRTDWYGYTF	TGTGCCTGGAGGACGGATTGGTATGGCTACACCTTC
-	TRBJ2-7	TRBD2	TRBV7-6	CASSPPRLAGPYEQYF	TGTGCCAGCAGCCCCCCCAGACTAGCGGGACCCTACGAGCAGTACTTC
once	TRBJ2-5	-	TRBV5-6	CASSWAGRGIQETQYF	TGTGCCAGCAGCTGGGCGGGCAGGGGAATACAAGAGACCCAGTACTTC
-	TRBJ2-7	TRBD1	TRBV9	CASSVATGESYEQYF	TGTGCCAGCAGCGTAGCGACAGGGGAGTCCTACGAGCAGTACTTC
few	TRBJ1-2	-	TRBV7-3	CASSQTGEGRDGYTF	TGTGCCAGCAGCCAAACGGGCGAAGGGAGGGATGGCTACACCTTC
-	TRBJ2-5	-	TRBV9	CASSQVGSYQETQYF	TGTGCCAGCAGCCAAGTGGGGTCTTACCAAGAGACCCAGTACTTC
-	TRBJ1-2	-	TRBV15	CATSRDGSYGYTF	TGTGCCACCAGCAGAGACGGCAGCTATGGCTACACCTTC
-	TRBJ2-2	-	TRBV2	CASSEFGGVYTGELFF	TGTGCCAGCAGTGAATTTGGCGGGGTGTACACCGGGGAGCTGTTTTTT
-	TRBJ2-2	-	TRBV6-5	CASSYWRGVNTGELFF	TGTGCCAGCAGTTACTGGAGGGGGGTAAACACCGGGGAGCTGTTTTTT
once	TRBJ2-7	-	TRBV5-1	CASSLKGGSYEQYF	TGCGCCAGCAGCTTGAAAGGGGGCTCCTACGAGCAGTACTTC
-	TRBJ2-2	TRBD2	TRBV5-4	CASSSGTTNTGELFF	TGTGCCAGCAGTTCCGGGACTACGAACACCGGGGAGCTGTTTTTT
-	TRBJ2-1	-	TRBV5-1	CASSLGSGNSYNEQFF	TGCGCCAGCAGCTTGGGAAGTGGCAACTCCTACAATGAGCAGTTCTTC